Listed below are T cell receptor beta chains from one sample, sequenced in a study of identical twins. TCRdb analysed the 5' RACE reads with MiXCR anew, one entry per CDR3 protein. The repertoire consists of 1.5 million to 2 million distinct CDR3 sequences, with around 29% occurring once and the leading ten covering about 0.25%. The sequenced sample consisted of cord blood. Source of these receptors: a newborn girl in good health. Both conserved end residues are part of each CDR3. A D gene is named only where the DNA matches it firmly. Where a row states a size, it is once, few, many or the class of an expanded clone; other rows omit it.

few | NA | TRBJ2-1 | TRBV7-2 | CASSLPTDNEQFF | TGTGCCAGCAGCTTACCGACGGACAATGAGCAGTTCTTC
NA | NA | TRBJ2-5 | TRBV13 | CASSPWTKEETQYF | TGTGCCAGCAGCCCCTGGACAAAGGAAGAGACCCAGTACTTC
few | NA | TRBJ2-7 | TRBV27 | CASSWAYNYEQYF | TGTGCCAGCAGTTGGGCCTATAACTACGAGCAGTACTTC
few | NA | TRBJ2-1 | TRBV9 | CASSVRLNEQFF | TGTGCCAGCAGCGTAAGGTTGAATGAGCAGTTCTTC
NA | TRBD2 | TRBJ2-1 | TRBV10-3 | CAIRGGDGPYNEQFF | TGTGCCATCAGGGGGGGGGACGGGCCTTACAATGAGCAGTTCTTC
NA | NA | TRBJ1-3 | TRBV4-2 | CASSQGDNSGNTIYF | TGTGCCAGCAGCCAAGGGGACAACTCTGGAAACACCATATATTTT
few | TRBD2 | TRBJ2-1 | TRBV28 | CATQRDPSYNEQFF | TGTGCCACCCAGCGGGACCCCTCCTACAATGAGCAGTTCTTC
NA | NA | TRBJ1-5 | TRBV14 | CASSHLREPQHF | TGTGCCAGCAGCCATCTTCGGGAGCCCCAGCATTTT
few | NA | TRBJ2-3 | TRBV2 | CASSDEKMAQYF | TGTGCCAGCAGTGACGAGAAAATGGCGCAGTATTTT
NA | NA | TRBJ2-7 | TRBV20-1 | CSAPRGFDEQYF | TGCAGTGCCCCACGGGGGTTCGACGAGCAGTACTTC
NA | TRBD2 | TRBJ2-5 | TRBV7-2 | CASSWTSGGRETQYF | TGTGCCAGCAGCTGGACTAGCGGGGGGCGGGAGACCCAGTACTTC
few | NA | TRBJ2-1 | TRBV21-1 | CASSKGQVKGGEQFF | TGTGCCAGCAGCAAAGGACAGGTCAAAGGAGGTGAGCAGTTCTTC
NA | NA | TRBJ1-6 | TRBV6-1 | CASSGSGRGSSPLHF | TGTGCCAGCAGTGGGAGTGGGAGGGGTAGTTCACCCCTCCACTTT
NA | TRBD1 | TRBJ1-4 | TRBV6-6 | CATATGNNEKLFF | TGTGCCACCGCGACAGGGAATAATGAAAAACTGTTTTTT
NA | NA | TRBJ1-2 | TRBV20-1 | CSAGGQGGYTF | TGCAGTGCTGGTGGCCAAGGGGGCTACACCTTC
few | TRBD1 | TRBJ2-1 | TRBV27 | CASSALGQGYNEQFF | TGTGCCAGCAGTGCGCTGGGACAGGGGTACAATGAGCAGTTCTTC
NA | NA | TRBJ1-2 | TRBV12-3/TRBV12-4 | CASSPKRALGYTF | TGTGCCAGCAGTCCCAAGAGGGCCTTGGGCTACACCTTC
NA | NA | TRBJ1-4 | TRBV10-3 | CAIRDNNEKLFF | TGTGCCATCAGGGACAATAATGAAAAACTGTTTTTT
few | NA | TRBJ2-1 | TRBV27 | CASDHSPPQSYNEQFF | TGTGCCAGCGATCATAGTCCGCCCCAGTCCTACAATGAGCAGTTCTTC
many | NA | TRBJ1-2 | TRBV29-1 | CSVETLYGYTF | TGCAGCGTTGAGACACTCTATGGCTACACCTTC
NA | TRBD2 | TRBJ2-7 | TRBV7-8 | CASSLPSGTSVNEQYF | TGTGCCAGCAGCTTACCTTCCGGGACTAGCGTCAACGAGCAGTACTTC
NA | NA | TRBJ2-2 | TRBV7-9 | CASSRTTTGVNTGELFF | TGTGCCAGCAGCCGAACTACGACAGGCGTTAACACCGGGGAGCTGTTTTTT
few | TRBD1 | TRBJ2-1 | TRBV24-1 | CATSDLNRGQFF | TGTGCCACCAGTGATTTGAACAGGGGGCAGTTCTTC
few | NA | TRBJ2-3 | TRBV12-3/TRBV12-4 | CASSWVITDTQYF | TGTGCCAGCTCTTGGGTTATCACAGATACGCAGTATTTT
NA | TRBD1 | TRBJ1-2 | TRBV20-1 | CSARVGQGKNYGYTF | TGCAGTGCTAGAGTGGGACAGGGGAAGAACTATGGCTACACCTTC
NA | NA | TRBJ2-5 | TRBV10-3 | CAISAWQGGEETQYF | TGTGCCATCAGTGCCTGGCAGGGTGGCGAAGAGACCCAGTACTTC